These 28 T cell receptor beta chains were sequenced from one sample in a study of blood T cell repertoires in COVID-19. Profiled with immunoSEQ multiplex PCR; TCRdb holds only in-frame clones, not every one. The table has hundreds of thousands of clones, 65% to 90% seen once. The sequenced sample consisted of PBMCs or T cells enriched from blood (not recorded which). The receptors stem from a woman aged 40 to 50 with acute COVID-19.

Here the CDR3 reads CASSSLPIGTGRNGRPQHF. CDR3 nucleotides: TGTGCCAGCAGTTCCCTCCCAATCGGGACAGGTCGGAATGGTCGGCCCCAGCATTTT. The chain recombines TRBV27 with TRBJ1-5, with 8 bases identical to TRBD1. The CDR3 extends over 19 amino acids. Trimming removed 4 bases from V and 9 bases from J; junction bases left unmatched: 23. The V gene's germline CDR1 is MNHEY and CDR2 SMNVEV (reference sequence).

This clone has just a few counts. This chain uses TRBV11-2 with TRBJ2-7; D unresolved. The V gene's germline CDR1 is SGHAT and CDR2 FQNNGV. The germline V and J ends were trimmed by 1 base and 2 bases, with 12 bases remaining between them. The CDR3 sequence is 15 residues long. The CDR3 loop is CASSLGATSAYEQYF. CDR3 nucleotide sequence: TGTGCCAGCAGCTTAGGAGCCACTTCTGCCTACGAGCAGTACTTC. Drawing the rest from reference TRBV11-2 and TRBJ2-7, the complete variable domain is EAGVAQSPRYKIIEKRQSVAFWCNPISGHATLYWYQQILGQGPKLLIQFQNNGVVDDSQLPKDRFSAERLKGVDSTLKIQPAKLEDSAVYLCASSLGATSAYEQYFGPGTRLTVT.

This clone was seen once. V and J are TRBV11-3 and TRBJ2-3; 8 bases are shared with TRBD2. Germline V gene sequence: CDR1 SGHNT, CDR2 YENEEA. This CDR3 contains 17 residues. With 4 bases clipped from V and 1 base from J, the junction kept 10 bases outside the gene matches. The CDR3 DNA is TGTGCCAGCAGCTCCCCAGCTAGCGGGCACCGCACAGATACGCAGTATTTT. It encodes CASSSPASGHRTDTQYF.

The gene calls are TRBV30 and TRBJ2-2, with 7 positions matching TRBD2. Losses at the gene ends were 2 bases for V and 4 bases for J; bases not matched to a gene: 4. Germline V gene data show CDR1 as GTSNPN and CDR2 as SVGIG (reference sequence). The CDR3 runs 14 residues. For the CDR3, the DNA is TGTGCCTGGAGTCGGGACTATCTCACCGGGGAGCTGTTTTTT. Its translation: CAWSRDYLTGELFF.

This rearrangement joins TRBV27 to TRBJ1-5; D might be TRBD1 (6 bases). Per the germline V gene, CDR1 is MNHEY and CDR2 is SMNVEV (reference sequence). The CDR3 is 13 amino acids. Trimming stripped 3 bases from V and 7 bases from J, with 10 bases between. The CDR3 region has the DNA TGTGCCAGCAGTTTGGAGGGGGGGCAGCCCCAGCATTTT. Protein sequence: CASSLEGGQPQHF.

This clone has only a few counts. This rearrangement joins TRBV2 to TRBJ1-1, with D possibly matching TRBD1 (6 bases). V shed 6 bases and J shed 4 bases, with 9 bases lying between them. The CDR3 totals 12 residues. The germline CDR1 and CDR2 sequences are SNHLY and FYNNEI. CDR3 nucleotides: TGTGCCAGCAGGGAGGACAGCACTGAAGCTTTCTTT. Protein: CASREDSTEAFF.

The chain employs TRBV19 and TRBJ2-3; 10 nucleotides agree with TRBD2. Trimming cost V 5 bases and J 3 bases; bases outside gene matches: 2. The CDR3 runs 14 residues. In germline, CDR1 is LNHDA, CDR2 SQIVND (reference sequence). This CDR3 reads CASSPGLATDTQYF. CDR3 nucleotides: TGTGCCAGTAGTCCGGGACTAGCGACAGATACGCAGTATTTT. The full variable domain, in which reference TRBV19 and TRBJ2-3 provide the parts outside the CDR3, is DGGITQSPKYLFRKEGQNVTLSCEQNLNHDAMYWYRQDPGQGLRLIYYSQIVNDFQKGDIAEGYSVSREKKESFPLTVTSAQKNPTAFYLCASSPGLATDTQYFGPGTRLTVL.

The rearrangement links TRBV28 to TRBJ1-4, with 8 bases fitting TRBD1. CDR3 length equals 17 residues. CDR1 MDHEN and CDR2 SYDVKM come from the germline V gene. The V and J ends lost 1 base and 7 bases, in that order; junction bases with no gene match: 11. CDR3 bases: TGTGCCAGCAGTTTATTAGCAGGGGGCGGTCCGAGTGAAAAACTGTTTTTT. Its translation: CASSLLAGGGPSEKLFF.

The CDR3 coding sequence is TGTGCCAGCAGTTCCGGGACCGGGGAGCTGTTTTTT. This translates into CASSSGTGELFF. This chain connects TRBV28 to TRBJ2-2, with no clear D. Trimming took 4 bases from V and 5 from J, leaving 5 bases between them. Looked up from germline, CDR1 is MDHEN and CDR2 is SYDVKM. CDR3 size: 12 residues.

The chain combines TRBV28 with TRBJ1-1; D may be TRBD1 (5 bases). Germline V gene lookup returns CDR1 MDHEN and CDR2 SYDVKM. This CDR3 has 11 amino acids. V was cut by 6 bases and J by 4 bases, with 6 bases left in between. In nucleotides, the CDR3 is TGTGCCAGCAGCAGGGTCACTGAAGCTTTCTTT. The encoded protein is CASSRVTEAFF.

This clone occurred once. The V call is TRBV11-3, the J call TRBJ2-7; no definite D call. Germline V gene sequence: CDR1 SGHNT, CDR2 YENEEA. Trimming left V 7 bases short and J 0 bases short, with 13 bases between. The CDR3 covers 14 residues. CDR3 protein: CASTPSSSSYEQYF. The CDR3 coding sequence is TGTGCCAGCACCCCGAGCTCGAGCTCCTACGAGCAGTACTTC.

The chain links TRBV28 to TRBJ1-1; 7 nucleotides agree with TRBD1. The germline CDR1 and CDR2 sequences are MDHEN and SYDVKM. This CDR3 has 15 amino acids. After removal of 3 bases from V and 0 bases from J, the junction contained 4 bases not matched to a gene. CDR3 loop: CASSFMGQMNTEAFF. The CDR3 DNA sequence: TGTGCCAGCAGTTTCATGGGACAGATGAACACTGAAGCTTTCTTT.

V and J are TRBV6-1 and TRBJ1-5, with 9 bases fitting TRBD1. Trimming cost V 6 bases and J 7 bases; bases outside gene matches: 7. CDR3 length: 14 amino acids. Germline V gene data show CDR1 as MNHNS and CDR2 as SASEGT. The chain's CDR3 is CASSSGTGQQPQHF. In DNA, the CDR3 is TGTGCCAGCAGCTCCGGGACAGGGCAGCAGCCCCAGCATTTT.

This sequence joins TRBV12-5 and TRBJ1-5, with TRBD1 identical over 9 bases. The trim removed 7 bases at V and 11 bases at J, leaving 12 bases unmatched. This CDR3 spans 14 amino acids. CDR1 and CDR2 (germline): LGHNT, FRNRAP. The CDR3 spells CASVPGQGPSAQHF. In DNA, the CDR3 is TGTGCTAGTGTCCCGGGACAGGGTCCATCGGCCCAGCATTTT.

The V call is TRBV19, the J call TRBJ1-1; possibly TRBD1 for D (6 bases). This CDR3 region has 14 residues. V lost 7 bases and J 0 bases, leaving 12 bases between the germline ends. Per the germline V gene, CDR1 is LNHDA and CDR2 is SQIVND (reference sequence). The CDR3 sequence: CASIRTALNTEAFF. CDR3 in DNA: TGTGCCAGTATCAGGACAGCCCTGAACACTGAAGCTTTCTTT. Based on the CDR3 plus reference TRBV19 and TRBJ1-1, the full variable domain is DGGITQSPKYLFRKEGQNVTLSCEQNLNHDAMYWYRQDPGQGLRLIYYSQIVNDFQKGDIAEGYSVSREKKESFPLTVTSAQKNPTAFYLCASIRTALNTEAFFGQGTRLTVV.

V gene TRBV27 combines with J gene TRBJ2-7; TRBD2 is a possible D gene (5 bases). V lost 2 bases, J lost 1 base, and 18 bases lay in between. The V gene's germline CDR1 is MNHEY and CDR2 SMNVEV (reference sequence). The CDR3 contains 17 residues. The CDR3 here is CASSLQRGLAGSYEQYF. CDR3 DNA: TGTGCCAGCAGTTTACAACGCGGGTTAGCCGGATCCTACGAGCAGTACTTC.

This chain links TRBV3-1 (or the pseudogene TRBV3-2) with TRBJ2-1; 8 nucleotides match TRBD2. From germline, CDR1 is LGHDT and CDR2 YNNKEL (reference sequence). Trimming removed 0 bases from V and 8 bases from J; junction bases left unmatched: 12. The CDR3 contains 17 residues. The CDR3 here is CASSQDYPGGPGDEQFF. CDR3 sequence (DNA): TGTGCCAGCAGCCAAGATTATCCGGGAGGGCCAGGGGATGAGCAGTTCTTC.

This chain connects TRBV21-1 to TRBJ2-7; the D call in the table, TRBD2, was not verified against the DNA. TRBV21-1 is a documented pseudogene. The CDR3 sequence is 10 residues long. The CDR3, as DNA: TGTGCCGAGCCCGGTTACGAGCAGTACTTC. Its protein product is CAEPGYEQYF.

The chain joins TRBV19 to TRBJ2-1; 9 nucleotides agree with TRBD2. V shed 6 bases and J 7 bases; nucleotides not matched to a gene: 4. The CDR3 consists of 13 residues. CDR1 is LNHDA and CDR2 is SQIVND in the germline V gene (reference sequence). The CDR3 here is CASSAGGLNEQFF. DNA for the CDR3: TGTGCCAGTAGCGCGGGAGGGCTAAATGAGCAGTTCTTC.

CDR3 residues: CASSFLTGASGNTIYF. DNA for the CDR3: TGTGCCAGCAGTTTCCTGACAGGGGCCTCTGGAAACACCATATATTTT. This rearrangement joins TRBV28 to TRBJ1-3; 8 bases fit TRBD1. From germline, CDR1 is MDHEN and CDR2 SYDVKM. With V trimmed by 3 bases and J by 0 bases, 4 bases remained unmatched. The CDR3 loop spans 16 amino acids.

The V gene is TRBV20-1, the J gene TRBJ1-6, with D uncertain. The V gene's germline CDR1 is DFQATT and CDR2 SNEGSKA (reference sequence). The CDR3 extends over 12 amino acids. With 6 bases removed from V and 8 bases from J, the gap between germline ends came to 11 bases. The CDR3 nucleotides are TGCAGTGCGAGTAATTCCTATTCACCCCTCCACTTT. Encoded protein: CSASNSYSPLHF.

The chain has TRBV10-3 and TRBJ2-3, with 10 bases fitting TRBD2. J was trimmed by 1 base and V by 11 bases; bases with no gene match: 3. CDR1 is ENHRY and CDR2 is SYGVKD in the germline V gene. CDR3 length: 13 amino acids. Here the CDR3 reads CALAGAGTDTQYF. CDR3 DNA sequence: TGTGCCCTAGCGGGAGCAGGCACAGATACGCAGTATTTT.

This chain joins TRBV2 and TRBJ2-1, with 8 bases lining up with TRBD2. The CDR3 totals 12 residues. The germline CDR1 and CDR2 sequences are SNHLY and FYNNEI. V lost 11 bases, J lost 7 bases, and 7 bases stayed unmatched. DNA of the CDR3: TGTGCCCGGGGGGGCCGAGGGAATGAGCAGTTCTTC. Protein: CARGGRGNEQFF. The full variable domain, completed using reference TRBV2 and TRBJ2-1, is EPEVTQTPSHQVTQMGQEVILRCVPISNHLYFYWYRQILGQKVEFLVSFYNNEISEKSEIFDDQFSVERPDGSNFTLKIRSTKLEDSAMYFCARGGRGNEQFFGPGTRLTVL.

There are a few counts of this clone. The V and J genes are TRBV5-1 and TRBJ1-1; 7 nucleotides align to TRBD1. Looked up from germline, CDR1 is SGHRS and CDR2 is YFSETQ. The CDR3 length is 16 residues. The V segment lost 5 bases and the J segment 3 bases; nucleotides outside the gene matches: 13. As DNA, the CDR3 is TGCGCCAGCAGGCCAGACAGGGCCCTACAGGACACTGAAGCTTTCTTT. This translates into CASRPDRALQDTEAFF.

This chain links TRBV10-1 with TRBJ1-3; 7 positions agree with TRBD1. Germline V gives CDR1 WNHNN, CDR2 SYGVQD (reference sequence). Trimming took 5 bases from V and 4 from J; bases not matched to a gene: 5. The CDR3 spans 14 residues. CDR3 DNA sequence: TGCGCCAGCAGTCCCGGGACAGACGGAAACACCATATATTTT. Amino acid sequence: CASSPGTDGNTIYF.

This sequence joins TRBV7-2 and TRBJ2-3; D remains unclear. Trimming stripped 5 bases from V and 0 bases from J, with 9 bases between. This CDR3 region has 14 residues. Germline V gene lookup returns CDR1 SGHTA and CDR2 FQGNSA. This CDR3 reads CASSLTPSTDTQYF. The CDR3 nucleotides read TGTGCCAGCAGCCTTACACCTAGCACAGATACGCAGTATTTT.

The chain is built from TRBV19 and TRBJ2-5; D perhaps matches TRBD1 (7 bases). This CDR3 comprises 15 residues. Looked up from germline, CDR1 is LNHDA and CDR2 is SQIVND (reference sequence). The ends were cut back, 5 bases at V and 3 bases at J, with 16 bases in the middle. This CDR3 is CASSDSSGGKETQYF. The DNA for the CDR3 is TGTGCCAGTAGTGACTCCTCAGGGGGGAAAGAGACCCAGTACTTC.

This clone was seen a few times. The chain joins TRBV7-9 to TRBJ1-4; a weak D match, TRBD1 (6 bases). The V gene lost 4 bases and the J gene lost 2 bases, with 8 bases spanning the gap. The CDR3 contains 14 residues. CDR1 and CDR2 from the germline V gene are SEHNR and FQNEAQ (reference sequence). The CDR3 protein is CASSSDSTNEKLFF. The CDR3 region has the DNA TGTGCCAGCAGCTCGGACAGCACTAATGAAAAACTGTTTTTT.